The 5 T cell receptor beta chains in this list originate from one sample, sequenced in a study of cytomegalovirus exposure and HLA in healthy donors. PCR primers comprised 60 Vbeta and 13 Jbeta primers. Method: immunoSEQ multiplex PCR; TCRdb's copy keeps in-frame clones and lacks some. The repertoire holds over 130,000 clones, with roughly 77% as singletons. The sample consisted of PBMCs. These receptors originate from a human donor in good health.

This clone was seen a few times. The chain couples TRBV6-5 to TRBJ1-1, with D unclear. This CDR3 spans 14 amino acids. Germline CDR1 MNHEY, CDR2 SVGAGI. Trimming pared 2 bases from V and 2 bases from J, leaving 9 bases between. The CDR3 loop is CASSYKGENTEAFF. The CDR3, as DNA: TGTGCCAGCAGTTACAAGGGAGAAAACACTGAAGCTTTCTTT.

The V gene is TRBV2, the J gene TRBJ2-5, with 9 nucleotides matching TRBD1. V dropped 6 bases and J dropped 1; count of bases not matched to a gene: 3. Looked up from germline, CDR1 is SNHLY and CDR2 is FYNNEI. The CDR3 spans 14 residues. DNA for the CDR3: TGTGCCAGCAGCTCGGGACAGGGCCAAGAGACCCAGTACTTC. Translated: CASSSGQGQETQYF.

The rearrangement joins TRBV19 to TRBJ2-2; 7 bases fit TRBD2. V shed 8 bases and J 5 bases; nucleotides not matched to a gene: 8. The CDR3 totals 14 residues. Germline V CDR1 and CDR2: LNHDA, SQIVND (reference sequence). This chain's CDR3 is CASLPEGGTGELFF. The CDR3 DNA reads TGTGCCAGTTTACCGGAGGGAGGGACCGGGGAGCTGTTTTTT.

The chain has TRBV7-2 and TRBJ2-7; tentative D call: TRBD1 (5 bases). This CDR3 region has 15 residues. Trimming cost V 0 bases and J 4 bases, with 13 bases left between them. The germline CDR1 and CDR2 sequences are SGHTA and FQGNSA. CDR3 DNA: TGTGCCAGCAGCTTAGCAGGGCAGGGCCTGTACGAGCAGTACTTC. This codes for CASSLAGQGLYEQYF. Based on the CDR3 plus reference TRBV7-2 and TRBJ2-7, the full variable domain is GAGVSQSPSNKVTEKGKDVELRCDPISGHTALYWYRQSLGQGLEFLIYFQGNSAPDKSGLPSDRFSAERTGGSVSTLTIQRTQQEDSAVYLCASSLAGQGLYEQYFGPGTRLTVT.

V usage is TRBV4-1 and J usage is TRBJ2-7; 15 positions match TRBD2. The CDR3 loop spans 18 amino acids. After removal of 3 bases from V and 6 bases from J, the junction contained 12 bases not matched to a gene. The V gene's germline CDR1 is MGHRA and CDR2 YSYEKL. The CDR3 spells CASSHPSSEGLAGGEQYF. DNA of the CDR3: TGCGCCAGCAGCCACCCCTCCTCCGAGGGACTAGCGGGAGGCGAGCAGTACTTC.